The 28 T cell receptor beta chains listed next were all sequenced from one sample in a study of blood T cells in healthy people across ages. A second about 6 to 12 cycle PCR used barcoded and J-beta primers. TCRdb processed the 5' RACE reads anew with MiXCR; each CDR3 protein has one entry. The sample contains fewer than 2 million distinct CDR3 sequences, about two fifths of which appear only once. Sequences were obtained from blood. The source of these receptors is a human donor in good health.

V usage is TRBV5-1 and J usage is TRBJ2-3, with D possibly matching TRBD1 (6 bases). The CDR3 length is 15 residues. Germline V lookup: CDR1 SGHRS, CDR2 YFSETQ. Trimming took 4 bases from V and 5 from J, leaving 17 bases between them. The CDR3 DNA reads as TGCGCCAGCAGCGATCCAGGGGCCCAAGAAGATACGCAGTATTTT. It translates to CASSDPGAQEDTQYF.

The rearrangement joins TRBV20-1 to TRBJ2-3; TRBD2 aligns across 12 bases. Germline trimming cut 4 bases from V and 3 bases from J; bases unmatched to any gene: 8. The V gene's germline CDR1 is DFQATT and CDR2 SNEGSKA (reference sequence). The CDR3 has 16 amino acids. CDR3 bases: TGCAGTGCTACTCAACCCGGACTAGCGGGGACAGATACGCAGTATTTT. This codes for CSATQPGLAGTDTQYF.

The J gene is TRBJ1-1, the V gene TRBV11-2; D is unresolved. The CDR3 length is 14 residues. Trimming took off 4 bases at V and 5 bases at J, with 14 bases between the two ends. CDR1 and CDR2 (germline): SGHAT, FQNNGV. CDR3 sequence: CASSSQAPRTEAFF. The CDR3 DNA is TGTGCCAGCAGCTCGCAGGCCCCCAGGACTGAAGCTTTCTTT.

V usage is TRBV12-3 or TRBV12-4 and J usage is TRBJ1-1; the D gene is possibly TRBD1 (5 bases). CDR3 length: 16 residues. V was cut by 2 bases and J by 5 bases, with 18 bases left in between. CDR3 coding DNA: TGTGCCAGCAGTTTATGGTCAGGGCCCCGGGATACTGAAGCTTTCTTT. This encodes CASSLWSGPRDTEAFF.

The table lists this clonotype with a count of one. This rearrangement joins TRBV9 to TRBJ1-2, with D hard to call. CDR1 is SGDLS and CDR2 is YYNGEE in the germline V gene. Trimming took 0 bases from V and 6 from J, leaving 21 bases between them. This CDR3 contains 17 residues. The CDR3 sequence: CASSVATGSKRRDGYTF. The CDR3 nucleotides are TGTGCCAGCAGCGTAGCTACCGGCTCTAAGCGAAGGGATGGCTACACCTTC.

This clonotype was seen many times. V and J are TRBV13 and TRBJ2-7, with no clear D. The V end lost 5 bases, the J end lost 5 bases, and 7 bases lay between the germline ends. Germline lookup yields CDR1 PRHDT and CDR2 FYEKMQ (reference sequence). CDR3 length: 11 residues. The CDR3: CASSAGHEQYF. The CDR3 nucleotides are TGTGCCAGCAGCGCAGGCCACGAGCAGTACTTC.

This clonotype appeared a few times. This chain links TRBV12-3 or TRBV12-4 with TRBJ1-2; 8 positions match TRBD1. The CDR3 consists of 15 residues. V was pared by 5 bases and J by 8 bases, with 13 bases of the junction left unmatched. The CDR3: CASSRQGQGRRGYTF. Written as DNA, the CDR3 is TGTGCCAGCAGTCGACAAGGACAGGGAAGGAGAGGCTACACCTTC.

V and J are TRBV29-1 and TRBJ2-5; 9 bases fit TRBD2. J was trimmed by 1 base and V by 6 bases; bases with no gene match: 6. CDR3 length: 14 amino acids. Germline V gene data show CDR1 as SQVTM and CDR2 as ANQGSEA. CDR3 protein: CSVGASGAQETQYF. CDR3 DNA: TGCAGCGTGGGGGCTAGCGGGGCCCAAGAGACCCAGTACTTC.

About this clonotype itself: One end of the junction does not line up with germline, which may come from a read error. The V and J genes are TRBV6-2 or TRBV6-3 and TRBJ2-7, with 7 positions matching TRBD1. The CDR3 consists of 14 residues. Germline CDR1 is MNHEY and CDR2 is SVGEGT. The CDR3 nucleotides read TGTGTCAGCAGTTACCGGACAGGTCGATACGAGCAGTACTTC. Translation gives CVSSYRTGRYEQYF.

The table lists this clonotype with a few counts. J is TRBJ2-1 and V is TRBV4-3; TRBD2 might be the D (5 bases). Looked up from germline, CDR1 is LGHNA and CDR2 is YSLEER. This CDR3 contains 16 residues. The V and J ends lost 4 bases and 3 bases respectively, with 16 bases between them. DNA of the CDR3: TGCGCCAGCAGCCCGGAGGTCAACTCGGACTACAATGAGCAGTTCTTC. It specifies CASSPEVNSDYNEQFF.

This clonotype was seen a handful of times. The CDR3 region has the DNA TGTGCCACCAGCAGAGGGGAAGGACTAGCGGAATACAATGAGCAGTTCTTC. This encodes CATSRGEGLAEYNEQFF. The J gene is TRBJ2-1, the V gene TRBV15; 10 bases match TRBD2. The germline gives CDR1 LNHNV, CDR2 YYDKDF (reference sequence). The CDR3 runs 17 residues. Unmatched junction bases numbered 7, after V lost 1 base and J lost 4 bases.

J is TRBJ1-2 and V is TRBV5-1; possibly TRBD1 for D (6 bases). The germline V and J ends were trimmed by 0 bases and 2 bases, with 11 bases remaining between them. Germline loops: CDR1 SGHRS, CDR2 YFSETQ. The CDR3 has 15 amino acids. The CDR3 nucleotides read TGCGCCAGCAGCTTGGTATCAGGGGAGAACTATGGCTACACCTTC. Amino acids: CASSLVSGENYGYTF. The full variable domain, rest sourced from reference TRBV5-1 and TRBJ1-2, is KAGVTQTPRYLIKTRGQQVTLSCSPISGHRSVSWYQQTPGQGLQFLFEYFSETQRNKGNFPGRFSGRQFSNSRSEMNVSTLELGDSALYLCASSLVSGENYGYTFGSGTRLTVV.

The rearrangement uses TRBV20-1 and TRBJ2-3; D is uncertain. The germline V gene encodes CDR1 DFQATT and CDR2 SNEGSKA (reference sequence). With 3 bases removed from V and 4 bases from J, the gap between germline ends came to 11 bases. This CDR3 has 13 residues. The CDR3, as DNA: TGCAGTGCTAGGAGGTCCCTGGCAGATACGCAGTATTTT. Its protein is CSARRSLADTQYF.

The chain combines TRBV7-9 with TRBJ2-7; D is possibly TRBD2 (5 bases). The CDR3 sequence is 16 residues long. Germline V gene sequence: CDR1 SEHNR, CDR2 FQNEAQ (reference sequence). The V end was cut by 2 bases, the J end by 1 base, with 15 bases between. CDR3 sequence reads: CASSLSREGESYEQYF. For the CDR3, the DNA is TGTGCCAGCAGCTTAAGTCGGGAAGGAGAATCCTACGAGCAGTACTTC.

This chain connects TRBV29-1 to TRBJ2-1, with 8 bases matching TRBD1. The CDR3 totals 12 residues. Losses at the gene ends were 7 bases for V and 9 bases for J; bases not matched to a gene: 8. The germline gives CDR1 SQVTM, CDR2 ANQGSEA. CDR3 residues: CSENTGGGEQFF. CDR3 nucleotides: TGCAGCGAGAATACAGGGGGAGGTGAGCAGTTCTTC.

V and J are TRBV4-1 and TRBJ1-4; no definite D call. The germline gives CDR1 MGHRA, CDR2 YSYEKL. The CDR3 spans 18 residues. V lost 5 bases and J lost 0, with 19 bases in between. The CDR3 spells CASSLGGSVLATNEKLFF. CDR3 DNA: TGCGCCAGCAGCTTGGGAGGTAGCGTCCTTGCAACTAATGAAAAACTGTTTTTT.

V gene TRBV3-1 combines with J gene TRBJ1-5, with D perhaps TRBD1 (5 bases). Trimming removed 4 bases from V and 6 bases from J, with 13 bases in between. There are 14 residues in the CDR3. Germline V gene lookup returns CDR1 LGHDT and CDR2 YNNKEL (reference sequence). CDR3 protein: CASSPGRFGQPQHF. CDR3 coding DNA: TGTGCCAGCAGCCCAGGGAGGTTCGGTCAGCCCCAGCATTTT.

The genes are TRBV7-6 and TRBJ1-1, with D possibly being TRBD1 (5 bases). The germline V and J ends were trimmed by 5 bases and 5 bases, with 18 bases remaining between them. CDR1 SGHVS and CDR2 FNYEAQ come from the germline V gene. The CDR3 is 15 amino acids. CDR3 loop: CASSHWLAGKTEAFF. The CDR3 DNA sequence: TGTGCCAGCAGCCATTGGCTGGCAGGGAAGACTGAAGCTTTCTTT.

The CDR3 sequence is CAISESGQAGGETQYF. CDR3 sequence (DNA): TGTGCCATCAGTGAGTCGGGCCAAGCGGGCGGAGAGACCCAGTACTTC. V is TRBV10-3 and J is TRBJ2-5; D is possibly TRBD2 (6 bases). V gave up 0 bases and J gave up 4 bases, with 15 bases separating them. This CDR3 has 16 amino acids. Germline V gives CDR1 ENHRY, CDR2 SYGVKD.

This chain uses TRBV7-9 with TRBJ2-4; D may be TRBD2 (5 bases). This CDR3 has 13 amino acids. Trimming left V 5 bases short and J 4 bases short, with 9 bases between. From germline, CDR1 is SEHNR and CDR2 FQNEAQ (reference sequence). CDR3 sequence reads: CASSPREKNIQYF. The DNA of the CDR3 is TGTGCCAGCAGCCCAAGGGAGAAAAACATTCAGTACTTC.

The chain is built from TRBV4-2 and TRBJ2-7; D remains unclear. This CDR3 is built from 13 residues. The V end was cut by 0 bases, the J end by 9 bases, with 12 bases between. Germline V gene data show CDR1 as LGHNA and CDR2 as YNFKEQ. The chain's CDR3 is CASSQDPSRVQYF. The CDR3 region has the DNA TGTGCCAGCAGCCAAGATCCCTCCCGCGTGCAGTACTTC.

This sequence joins TRBV7-2 and TRBJ1-1; D is unresolved. This CDR3 is built from 12 residues. CDR1 SGHTA and CDR2 FQGNSA come from the germline V gene. V shed 4 bases and J shed 5 bases, with 8 bases lying between them. This CDR3 reads CASSSTWTEAFF. CDR3 sequence (DNA): TGTGCCAGCAGCTCAACGTGGACTGAAGCTTTCTTT.

The chain uses TRBV2 and TRBJ1-1; 7 bases match TRBD1. Germline values: CDR1 SNHLY, CDR2 FYNNEI. The CDR3 has 15 amino acids. J gave up 3 bases and V 3 bases, and 7 bases lay outside the gene matches. Here the CDR3 DNA reads TGTGCCAGCAGTGATAGAGGGGGCTGGGACACTGAAGCTTTCTTT. This encodes CASSDRGGWDTEAFF.

The J gene is TRBJ2-2, the V gene TRBV6-2 or TRBV6-3; 7 bases are shared with TRBD2. This CDR3 comprises 12 residues. Germline V gene lookup returns CDR1 MNHEY and CDR2 SVGEGT. V was pared by 8 bases and J by 7 bases, with 4 bases of the junction left unmatched. CDR3 sequence (DNA): TGTGCCAGCCTCCCGGGGGGCGGGGAGCTGTTTTTT. Protein: CASLPGGGELFF.

This clonotype was seen a few times. CDR3 residues: CASSGNRVGYEQYF. The DNA for the CDR3 is TGTGCCAGCAGCGGAAACAGGGTCGGCTACGAGCAGTACTTC. This rearrangement joins TRBV7-2 to TRBJ2-4; a possible D gene is TRBD1 (6 bases). The J call is uncertain, as TRBJ2-7 better fits the DNA end. CDR3 length: 14 amino acids. Germline-derived CDR1 and CDR2 are SGHTA and FQGNSA.

There are many counts of this clonotype. A much larger clone lies one base from this, so it may be a read error. The CDR3 DNA reads as TGCAGGGCTAGAGTGGGAGAGTACGAGCAGTACTTC. Protein sequence: CRARVGEYEQYF. The chain carries TRBV20-1 and TRBJ2-7; D perhaps matches TRBD2 (5 bases). The CDR3 runs 12 residues. Germline V gene data show CDR1 as DFQATT and CDR2 as SNEGSKA (reference sequence).

V and J are TRBV6-1 and TRBJ1-2; D might be TRBD1 (5 bases). V lost 3 bases and J lost 3, with 23 bases in between. Germline CDR1 MNHNS, CDR2 SASEGT. This CDR3 comprises 18 residues. CDR3 coding DNA: TGTGCCAGCAGTGAGAGAGGAGGAGGGGCAGGGCAGTACTATGGCTACACCTTC. Amino acid sequence: CASSERGGGAGQYYGYTF.

This chain uses TRBV24-1 with TRBJ2-3; D uncertain. V dropped 1 base and J dropped 0 bases, with 10 bases sitting between them. In germline, CDR1 is KGHDR, CDR2 SFDVKD. The CDR3 is 16 amino acids. DNA of the CDR3: TGTGCCACCAGTGATTTCTCCATGGACAGCACAGATACGCAGTATTTT. Translating it yields CATSDFSMDSTDTQYF.